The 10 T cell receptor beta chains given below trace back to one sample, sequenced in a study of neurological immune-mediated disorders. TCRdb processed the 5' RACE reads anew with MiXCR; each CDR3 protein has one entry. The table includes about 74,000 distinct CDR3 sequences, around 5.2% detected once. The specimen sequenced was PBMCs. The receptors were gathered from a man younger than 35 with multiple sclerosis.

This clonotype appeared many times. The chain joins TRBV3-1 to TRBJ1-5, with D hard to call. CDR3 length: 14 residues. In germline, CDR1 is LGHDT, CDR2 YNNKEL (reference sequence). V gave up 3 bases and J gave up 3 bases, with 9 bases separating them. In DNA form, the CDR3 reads TGTGCCAGCAGCCAGGCAGGCCCCAATCAGCCCCAGCATTTT. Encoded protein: CASSQAGPNQPQHF.

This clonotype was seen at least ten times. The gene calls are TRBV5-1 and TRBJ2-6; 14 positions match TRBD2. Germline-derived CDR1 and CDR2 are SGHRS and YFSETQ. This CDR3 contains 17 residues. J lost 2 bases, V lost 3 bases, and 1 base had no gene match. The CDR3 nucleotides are TGCGCCAGCAGCTCGGGACTAGCGGGAGCTGGGGCCAACGTCCTGACTTTC. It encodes CASSSGLAGAGANVLTF.

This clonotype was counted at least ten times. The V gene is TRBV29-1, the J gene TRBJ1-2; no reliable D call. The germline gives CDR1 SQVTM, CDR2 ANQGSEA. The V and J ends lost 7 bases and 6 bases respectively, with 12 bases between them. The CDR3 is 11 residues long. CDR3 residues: CSATLGDGYTF. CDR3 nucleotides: TGCAGCGCCACGTTGGGAGATGGCTACACCTTC. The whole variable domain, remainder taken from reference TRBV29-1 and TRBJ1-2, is SAVISQKPSRDICQRGTSLTIQCQVDSQVTMMFWYRQQPGQSLTLIATANQGSEATYESGFVIDKFPISRPNLTFSTLTVSNMSPEDSSIYLCSATLGDGYTFGSGTRLTVV.

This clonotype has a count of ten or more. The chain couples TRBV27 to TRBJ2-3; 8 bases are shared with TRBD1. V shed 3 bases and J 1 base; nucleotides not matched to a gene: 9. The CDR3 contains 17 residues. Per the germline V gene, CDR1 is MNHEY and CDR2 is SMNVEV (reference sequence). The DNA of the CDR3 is TGTGCCAGCAGTTTCCTCGACAGGGGCCCAGGCACAGATACGCAGTATTTT. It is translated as CASSFLDRGPGTDTQYF.

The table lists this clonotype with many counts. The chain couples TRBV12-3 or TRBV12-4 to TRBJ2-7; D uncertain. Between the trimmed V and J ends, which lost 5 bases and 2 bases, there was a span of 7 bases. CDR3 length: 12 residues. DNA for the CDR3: TGTGCCAGCAGTCCCTCTGCCTACGAGCAGTACTTC. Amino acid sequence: CASSPSAYEQYF.

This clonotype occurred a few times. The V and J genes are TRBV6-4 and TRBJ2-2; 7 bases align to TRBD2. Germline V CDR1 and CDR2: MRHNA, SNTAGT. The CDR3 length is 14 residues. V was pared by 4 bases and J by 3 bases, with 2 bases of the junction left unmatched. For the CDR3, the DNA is TGTGCCAGCAGTGGGACTAGAGACACCGGGGAGCTGTTTTTT. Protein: CASSGTRDTGELFF.

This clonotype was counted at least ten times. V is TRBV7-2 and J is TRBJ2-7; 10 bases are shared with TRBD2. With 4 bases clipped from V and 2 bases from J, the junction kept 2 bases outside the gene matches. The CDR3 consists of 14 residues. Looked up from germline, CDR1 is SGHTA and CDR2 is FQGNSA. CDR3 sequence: CASSSGTSAYEQYF. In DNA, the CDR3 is TGTGCCAGCAGCTCGGGGACTAGCGCCTACGAGCAGTACTTC.

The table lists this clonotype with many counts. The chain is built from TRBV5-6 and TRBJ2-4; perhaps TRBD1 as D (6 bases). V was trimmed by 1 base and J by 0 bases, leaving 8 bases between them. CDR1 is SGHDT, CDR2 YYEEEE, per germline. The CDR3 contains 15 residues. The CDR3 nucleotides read TGTGCCAGCAGCTTGTGGGGGCTAGCCAAAAACATTCAGTACTTC. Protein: CASSLWGLAKNIQYF.

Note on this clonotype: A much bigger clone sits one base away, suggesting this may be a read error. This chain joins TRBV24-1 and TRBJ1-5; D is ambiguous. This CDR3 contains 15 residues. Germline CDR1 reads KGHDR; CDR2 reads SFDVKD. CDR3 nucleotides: TGTGCCACCAGTGGGGGAGGCCCTCAGAATCAGCCCCAGAATTTT. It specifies CATSGGGPQNQPQNF.

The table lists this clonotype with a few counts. CDR3 DNA sequence: TGTGCCAGCAGCTTGGACAGCTGGAATCAGCCCCAGCATTTT. The encoded protein is CASSLDSWNQPQHF. V is TRBV5-5 and J is TRBJ1-5; D gene ambiguous. The V end lost 0 bases, the J end lost 4 bases, and 8 bases lay between the germline ends. The germline V gene encodes CDR1 SGHKS and CDR2 YYEKEE (reference sequence). This CDR3 region has 14 residues.